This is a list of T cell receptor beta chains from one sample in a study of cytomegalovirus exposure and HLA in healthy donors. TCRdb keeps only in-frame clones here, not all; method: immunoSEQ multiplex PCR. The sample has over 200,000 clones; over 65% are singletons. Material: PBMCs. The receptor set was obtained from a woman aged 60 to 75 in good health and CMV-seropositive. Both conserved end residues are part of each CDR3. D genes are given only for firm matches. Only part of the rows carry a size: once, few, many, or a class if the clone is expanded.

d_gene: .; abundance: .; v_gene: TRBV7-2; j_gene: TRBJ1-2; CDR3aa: CASSIYNTPNYGYTF; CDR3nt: TGTGCCAGCAGTATTTACAACACACCTAACTATGGCTACACCTTC
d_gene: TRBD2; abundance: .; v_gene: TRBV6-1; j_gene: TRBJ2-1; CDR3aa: CASSEGGARGGGWEQFF; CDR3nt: TGTGCCAGCAGTGAAGGGGGGGCCCGGGGGGGAGGTTGGGAGCAGTTCTTC
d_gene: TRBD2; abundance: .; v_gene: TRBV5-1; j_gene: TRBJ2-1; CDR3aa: CASSLGTSGGWNEQFF; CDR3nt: TGCGCCAGCAGCTTGGGGACTAGCGGGGGGTGGAATGAGCAGTTCTTC
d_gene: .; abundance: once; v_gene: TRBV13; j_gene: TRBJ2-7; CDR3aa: CASSLAGDSYEQYF; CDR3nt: TGTGCCAGCAGCTTAGCCGGGGACTCCTACGAGCAGTACTTC
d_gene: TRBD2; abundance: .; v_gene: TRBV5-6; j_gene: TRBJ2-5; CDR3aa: CASSPRTSGRLYQETQYF; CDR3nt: TGTGCCAGCAGCCCGAGGACTAGCGGGAGGCTGTACCAAGAGACCCAGTACTTC
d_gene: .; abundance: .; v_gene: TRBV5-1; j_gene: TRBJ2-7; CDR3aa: CASSFGAYEQYF; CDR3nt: TGCGCCAGCAGCTTCGGGGCCTACGAGCAGTACTTC
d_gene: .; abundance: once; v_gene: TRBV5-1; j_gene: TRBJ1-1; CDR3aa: CASSLSGLNTEAFF; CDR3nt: TGCGCCAGCAGTTTGTCAGGGTTGAACACTGAAGCTTTCTTT
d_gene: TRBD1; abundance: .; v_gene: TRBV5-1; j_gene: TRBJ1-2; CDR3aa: CASSLRGGSNYGYTF; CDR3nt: TGCGCCAGCAGCTTGAGAGGGGGCTCTAACTATGGCTACACCTTC
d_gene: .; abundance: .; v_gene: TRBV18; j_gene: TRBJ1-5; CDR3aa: CASSQQGYSNQPQHF; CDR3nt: TGTGCCAGCTCACAACAGGGATATAGCAATCAGCCCCAGCATTTT
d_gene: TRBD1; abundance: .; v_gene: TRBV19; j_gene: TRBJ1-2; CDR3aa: CASSPDREYGYTF; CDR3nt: TGTGCCAGTAGCCCGGACAGGGAGTATGGCTACACCTTC
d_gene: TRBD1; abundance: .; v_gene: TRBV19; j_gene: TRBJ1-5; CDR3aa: CASRDRDYGIQPQHF; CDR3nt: TGTGCCAGTAGGGACAGGGATTACGGTATTCAGCCCCAGCATTTT
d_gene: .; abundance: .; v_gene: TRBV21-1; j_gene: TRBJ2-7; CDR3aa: CASSRRGGEDYEQYF; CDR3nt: TGTGCCAGCAGCCGCCGGGGTGGGGAGGACTACGAGCAGTACTTC
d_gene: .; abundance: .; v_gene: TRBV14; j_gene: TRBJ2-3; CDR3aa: CASSQDSRISPSTDTQYF; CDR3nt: TGTGCCAGCAGCCAAGACTCCAGGATATCTCCTAGCACAGATACGCAGTATTTT
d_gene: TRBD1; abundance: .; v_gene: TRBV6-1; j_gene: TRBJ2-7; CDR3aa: CASTRTGSSYEQYF; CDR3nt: TGTGCCAGCACCCGGACAGGGTCCTCCTACGAGCAGTACTTC
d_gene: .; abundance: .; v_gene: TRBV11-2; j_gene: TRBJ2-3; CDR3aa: CASSLAGTDTQYF; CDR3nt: TGTGCCAGCAGCTTGGCCGGCACAGATACGCAGTATTTT
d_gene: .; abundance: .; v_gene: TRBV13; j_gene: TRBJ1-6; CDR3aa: CASSLPQGQNSPLHF; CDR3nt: TGTGCCAGCAGCTTACCTCAGGGTCAAAATTCACCCCTCCACTTT
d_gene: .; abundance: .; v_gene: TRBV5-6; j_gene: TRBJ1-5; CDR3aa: CASSWGLSGQPQHF; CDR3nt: TGTGCCAGCAGCTGGGGCCTCAGCGGGCAGCCCCAGCATTTT
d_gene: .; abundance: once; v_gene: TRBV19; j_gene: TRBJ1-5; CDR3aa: CASSIDLGAGDSNQPQHF; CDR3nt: TGTGCCAGTAGTATAGATCTGGGGGCAGGGGATAGCAATCAGCCCCAGCATTTT
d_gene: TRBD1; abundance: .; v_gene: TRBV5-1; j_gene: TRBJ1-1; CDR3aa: CASSYLTGEGRAEAFF; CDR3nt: TGCGCCAGCAGCTATCTGACAGGGGAGGGTCGGGCTGAAGCTTTCTTT
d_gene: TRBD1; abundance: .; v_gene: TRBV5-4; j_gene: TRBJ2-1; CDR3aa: CASRPTGGGYNEQFF; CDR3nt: TGTGCCAGCAGACCCACAGGGGGCGGCTACAATGAGCAGTTCTTC
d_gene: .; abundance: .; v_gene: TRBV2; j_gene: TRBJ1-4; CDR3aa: CASSEISPGKNEKLFF; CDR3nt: TGTGCCAGCAGTGAGATTTCGCCAGGGAAGAATGAAAAACTGTTTTTT
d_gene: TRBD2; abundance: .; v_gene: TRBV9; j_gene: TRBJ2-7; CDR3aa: CASSVGNSGANEQYF; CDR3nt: TGTGCCAGCAGCGTAGGTAATAGCGGGGCAAACGAGCAGTACTTC
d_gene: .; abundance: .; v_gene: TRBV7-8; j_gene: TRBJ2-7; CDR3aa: CASSPAGLSSYEQYF; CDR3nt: TGTGCCAGCAGCCCAGCCGGGTTGAGCTCCTACGAGCAGTACTTC
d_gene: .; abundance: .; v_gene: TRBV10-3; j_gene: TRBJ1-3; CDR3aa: CAAAGSGNTIYF; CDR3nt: TGTGCCGCGGCCGGGTCTGGAAACACCATATATTTT